This is a list of T cell receptor beta chains from one sample in a study of T cells in narcolepsy. Generated by immunoSEQ multiplex PCR, the TCRdb table keeps only in-frame clones and is missing some. The sample contains around 35,000 clones, 65% to 85% of which appear only once. Material: memory (CD45RA-) CD4+ T cells from blood. The receptor set was obtained from a human donor in good health. CDR3s leave out the opening cysteine and the closing phenylalanine or tryptophan.

v_call: TRBV4-1; cdr3_length: 15; cdr3_aa: ASSQEGRRSSYNEQF
v_call: TRBV18; cdr3_length: 11; cdr3_aa: ASSLDRDQPQH
v_call: TRBV28; cdr3_length: 12; cdr3_aa: ASSRTGDTGELF
v_call: TRBV28; cdr3_length: 13; cdr3_aa: ASSGTGGYTDTQY
v_call: TRBV6-5; cdr3_length: 11; cdr3_aa: ASSPGQGNTIY
v_call: TRBV25-1; cdr3_length: 13; cdr3_aa: ASSVTGVTNEKLF
v_call: TRBV14; cdr3_length: 13; cdr3_aa: ASSPWASYQETQY
v_call: TRBV5-4; cdr3_length: 13; cdr3_aa: ASSLARRGAYEQY
v_call: TRBV27; cdr3_length: 14; cdr3_aa: ASSYSPGGGTDTQY
v_call: TRBV7-2; cdr3_length: 13; cdr3_aa: ASSLHRTDQETQY
v_call: TRBV21-1; cdr3_length: 13; cdr3_aa: ASSGGGQTNTEAF
v_call: TRBV7-3; cdr3_length: 12; cdr3_aa: ASSSAGSTDTQY
v_call: TRBV28; cdr3_length: 13; cdr3_aa: ASSNGLLGSYEQY
v_call: TRBV10-3; cdr3_length: 11; cdr3_aa: AIGPPGSSGYT
v_call: TRBV6-5; cdr3_length: 13; cdr3_aa: ASTTGTLVGETQY
v_call: TRBV19; cdr3_length: 11; cdr3_aa: ASSIAQGNTQY
v_call: TRBV5-1; cdr3_length: 13; cdr3_aa: ASSLRPSGTGELF
v_call: TRBV7-4; cdr3_length: 11; cdr3_aa: ARAGDSNQPQH
v_call: TRBV2; cdr3_length: 10; cdr3_aa: ASSLGPDTQY
v_call: TRBV12-5; cdr3_length: 12; cdr3_aa: ASGLLGTDYGYT
v_call: TRBV7-2; cdr3_length: 13; cdr3_aa: ASSRGGGLADTQY
v_call: TRBV15; cdr3_length: 15; cdr3_aa: ATSSEMTGTGGEKLF
v_call: TRBV5-4; cdr3_length: 14; cdr3_aa: ASSLARSFEGTGYT
v_call: TRBV5-5; cdr3_length: 14; cdr3_aa: ASSRGQGGIDQPQH
v_call: TRBV9; cdr3_length: 11; cdr3_aa: ASSVGPNYGYT
v_call: TRBV7-2; cdr3_length: 13; cdr3_aa: ASSPGGTRAGELF
v_call: TRBV18; cdr3_length: 12; cdr3_aa: ASSPGGSYNEQF
v_call: TRBV11-2; cdr3_length: 13; cdr3_aa: ASSLGTGFNQPQH
v_call: TRBV19; cdr3_length: 14; cdr3_aa: ASSLQGADGANVLT